The next 31 T cell receptor beta chains were all read from a single sample in a study of shared clonotypes between healthy human individuals. Profiling relied on immunoSEQ multiplex PCR, and the TCRdb table lists in-frame clones only, not all of them. The table records about 2 million clones, 95% of them present only once. The sequenced sample was naive CD4+ T cells sorted from blood. Indicated subset: CD45RA+ positively selected. The receptor set was obtained from a young man in good health.

V and J are TRBV9 and TRBJ2-6; TRBD1 matches 9 bases. In germline, CDR1 is SGDLS, CDR2 YYNGEE. The V gene end was trimmed by 3 bases and the J gene end by 2 bases; junction bases not matched to a gene: 18. CDR3 size: 21 residues. The CDR3 loop is CASSAPKGGDRVSPGANVLTF. DNA of the CDR3: TGTGCCAGCAGCGCCCCTAAGGGTGGGGACAGGGTTAGTCCTGGGGCCAACGTCCTGACTTTC.

Points on this clone: The identical CDR3 is also encoded by other nucleotide sequences in the sample. V usage is TRBV5-1 and J usage is TRBJ2-7; unclear D gene. This CDR3 spans 14 amino acids. The V end lost 0 bases, the J end lost 3 bases, and 10 bases lay between the germline ends. The V gene's germline CDR1 is SGHRS and CDR2 YFSETQ. CDR3 in amino acids: CASSLEGGFYEQYF. The CDR3 bases are TGCGCCAGCAGCTTGGAGGGCGGATTCTACGAGCAGTACTTC.

The chain combines TRBV29-1 with TRBJ1-1; 7 nucleotides line up with TRBD1. CDR1 SQVTM and CDR2 ANQGSEA come from the germline V gene. The CDR3 has 13 residues. Trimming removed 7 bases from V and 0 bases from J; junction bases left unmatched: 5. The CDR3, as DNA: TGCAGCGGGGCGGGACAGATGAACACTGAAGCTTTCTTT. It specifies CSGAGQMNTEAFF.

The chain carries TRBV30 and TRBJ1-1, with TRBD1 matching 7 bases. The CDR3 loop spans 15 amino acids. Looked up from germline, CDR1 is GTSNPN and CDR2 is SVGIG (reference sequence). With V trimmed by 1 base and J by 4 bases, 9 bases remained unmatched. The CDR3 here is CAWSALQGRGTEAFF. The CDR3 DNA follows: TGTGCCTGGAGTGCCCTACAGGGGAGAGGCACTGAAGCTTTCTTT.

The chain couples TRBV7-2 to TRBJ1-1; D is uncertain. Trimming took 4 bases from V and 2 from J, leaving 14 bases between them. The CDR3 is 15 amino acids. Germline assignment: CDR1 SGHTA and CDR2 FQGNSA. The CDR3 coding sequence is TGTGCCAGCAGCTCCCAGTCCTCGGGAAACACTGAAGCTTTCTTT. Its translation: CASSSQSSGNTEAFF. Using reference TRBV7-2 and TRBJ1-1 for the parts outside the CDR3, the full variable domain is GAGVSQSPSNKVTEKGKDVELRCDPISGHTALYWYRQSLGQGLEFLIYFQGNSAPDKSGLPSDRFSAERTGGSVSTLTIQRTQQEDSAVYLCASSSQSSGNTEAFFGQGTRLTVV.

Turning to this clone: Other nucleotide sequences in the sample specify the same CDR3. The rearrangement uses TRBV5-1 and TRBJ2-7; 10 positions agree with TRBD1. Trimming removed 4 bases from V and 3 bases from J; junction bases left unmatched: 1. In germline, CDR1 is SGHRS, CDR2 YFSETQ. This CDR3 has 13 residues. The CDR3 DNA reads TGCGCCAGCAGCCGGGACAGGGGCTACGAGCAGTACTTC. Translation: CASSRDRGYEQYF.

V gene TRBV29-1 combines with J gene TRBJ1-2; 8 bases are a match to TRBD1. The CDR3 runs to 13 residues. V shed 4 bases, J shed 7 bases, and the junction held 8 bases outside the gene matches. The germline CDR1 and CDR2 sequences are SQVTM and ANQGSEA. The DNA for the CDR3 is TGCAGCGTTGTTGACAGGGGAAGTTCTGGCTACACCTTC. Protein: CSVVDRGSSGYTF.

This chain joins TRBV27 and TRBJ2-7; 8 bases are a match to TRBD1. The ends lost 5 bases at V and 2 bases at J; junction bases unmatched: 8. The length of the CDR3 is 15 residues. The V gene's germline CDR1 is MNHEY and CDR2 SMNVEV (reference sequence). CDR3 loop: CASSLTGDLPYEQYF. The CDR3 DNA sequence: TGTGCCAGCAGTCTGACAGGGGACCTTCCCTACGAGCAGTACTTC.

For the CDR3, the DNA is TGTGCCAGCAGCCCCGGACAGGGAAAGCATCAGCCCCAGCATTTT. Translated: CASSPGQGKHQPQHF. The chain links TRBV28 to TRBJ1-5, with 8 positions matching TRBD1. V shed 6 bases, J shed 5 bases, and the junction held 9 bases outside the gene matches. Germline lookup yields CDR1 MDHEN and CDR2 SYDVKM. The CDR3 loop spans 15 amino acids.

This rearrangement joins TRBV6-5 to TRBJ1-4, with TRBD1 as a possible D gene (5 bases). Trimming pared 2 bases from V and 2 bases from J, leaving 12 bases between. Germline lookup yields CDR1 MNHEY and CDR2 SVGAGI. The length of the CDR3 is 16 residues. This CDR3 is CASSYSMGGTNEKLFF. CDR3 DNA sequence: TGTGCCAGCAGTTACAGCATGGGGGGGACTAATGAAAAACTGTTTTTT.

The chain employs TRBV10-3 and TRBJ1-3; TRBD1 matches 8 bases. The V and J ends lost 0 bases and 4 bases, in that order; junction bases with no gene match: 5. The germline V gene has CDR1 ENHRY and CDR2 SYGVKD. There are 16 residues in the CDR3. The chain's CDR3 is CAISESTRTGGNTIYF. The CDR3 DNA follows: TGTGCCATCAGTGAGTCGACCCGGACAGGGGGAAACACCATATATTTT.

The chain has TRBV7-9 and TRBJ1-2; D uncertain. Germline V gives CDR1 SEHNR, CDR2 FQNEAQ (reference sequence). The CDR3 spans 15 residues. The V and J ends lost 2 bases and 4 bases respectively, with 14 bases between them. The CDR3 coding sequence is TGTGCCAGCAGCTTATATCCAGAAGGTCCCTATGGCTACACCTTC. As protein: CASSLYPEGPYGYTF. The full variable domain, in which reference TRBV7-9 and TRBJ1-2 provide the parts outside the CDR3, is DTGVSQNPRHKITKRGQNVTFRCDPISEHNRLYWYRQTLGQGPEFLTYFQNEAQLEKSRLLSDRFSAERPKGSFSTLEIQRTEQGDSAMYLCASSLYPEGPYGYTFGSGTRLTVV.

Worth noting for this clone: The sample contains more than one DNA sequence encoding this CDR3. The chain combines TRBV30 with TRBJ1-5; D possibly corresponds to TRBD1 (5 bases). V lost 0 bases to trimming and J lost 2 bases, with 8 bases between them. The CDR3 is made up of 14 amino acids. Germline V CDR1 and CDR2: GTSNPN, SVGIG (reference sequence). The CDR3 region is CAWSVGGGNQPQHF. CDR3 coding DNA: TGTGCCTGGAGTGTCGGGGGGGGCAATCAGCCCCAGCATTTT.

This chain links TRBV28 with TRBJ2-1, with 9 nucleotides matching TRBD2. The CDR3 sequence is 14 residues long. Germline loops: CDR1 MDHEN, CDR2 SYDVKM. Trimming took 6 bases from V and 8 from J; bases not matched to a gene: 8. The CDR3 loop reads CASRLRGGSYEQFF. DNA for the CDR3: TGTGCCAGCAGACTGCGGGGGGGCAGTTATGAGCAGTTCTTC.

The chain uses TRBV5-1 and TRBJ1-4; 7 nucleotides agree with TRBD1. V dropped 0 bases and J dropped 5; count of bases not matched to a gene: 4. The germline V gene has CDR1 SGHRS and CDR2 YFSETQ. The CDR3 spans 15 residues. The CDR3 bases are TGCGCCAGCAGCTTGGGTGCAGGGGGAAATGAAAAACTGTTTTTT. It yields the protein CASSLGAGGNEKLFF.

This chain connects TRBV14 to TRBJ1-2, with D perhaps matching TRBD1 (5 bases). The V gene lost 1 base and the J gene lost 6 bases, with 9 bases spanning the gap. The CDR3 extends over 13 amino acids. CDR1 is SGHDN, CDR2 FVKESK, per germline. CDR3 DNA sequence: TGTGCCAGCAGCCAAGGGGGCGGGGATGGCTACACCTTC. Translated, it gives CASSQGGGDGYTF.

CDR3 residues: CASFRDRGSPLHF. The CDR3 DNA follows: TGTGCCAGCTTCCGGGACAGGGGTTCACCCCTCCACTTT. The chain is built from TRBV6-1 and TRBJ1-6, with 10 nucleotides matching TRBD1. Trimming at V came to 8 bases and at J to 9 bases, leaving 4 bases not matched to a gene. CDR1 is MNHNS, CDR2 SASEGT, per germline. The CDR3 sequence is 13 residues long.

With regard to this clone: At one end, the junction sequence differs from germline, possibly due to a read error. The chain joins TRBV27 to TRBJ1-6; D gene ambiguous. Germline assignment: CDR1 MNHEY and CDR2 SMNVEV (reference sequence). The CDR3 contains 14 residues. CDR3 nucleotide sequence: TGTGCCAGCAGTTCATTCCCCTACAATTCACCCCTCCACTTT. Its translation: CASSSFPYNSPLHF.

V is TRBV7-9 and J is TRBJ1-2; 8 bases agree with TRBD1. J was trimmed by 4 bases and V by 2 bases; bases with no gene match: 6. Germline V gene data show CDR1 as SEHNR and CDR2 as FQNEAQ (reference sequence). The CDR3 has 15 residues. The CDR3 is CASSLSDRVTYGYTF. In nucleotides, the CDR3 is TGTGCCAGCAGCTTATCGGACAGGGTAACCTATGGCTACACCTTC.

The rearrangement joins TRBV19 to TRBJ1-2; 8 bases fit TRBD1. V lost 4 bases to trimming and J lost 8 bases; unmatched junction nucleotides: 9. The CDR3 totals 14 residues. Germline V gives CDR1 LNHDA, CDR2 SQIVND (reference sequence). The CDR3, as DNA: TGTGCCAGTAGTACACGCGACAGGGGTAGAGGCTACACCTTC. As protein: CASSTRDRGRGYTF.

The chain has TRBV18 and TRBJ2-7; TRBD1 agrees at 8 bases. The CDR3 spans 12 residues. V lost 9 bases, J lost 2 bases, and 3 bases stayed unmatched. Per the germline V gene, CDR1 is KGHSH and CDR2 is LQKENI. CDR3 region: CASGQGAYEQYF. DNA of the CDR3: TGTGCCAGTGGACAGGGTGCCTACGAGCAGTACTTC.

The chain recombines TRBV30 with TRBJ1-4, with D perhaps matching TRBD1 (6 bases). The V gene lost 5 bases and the J gene lost 9 bases, with 22 bases spanning the gap. The CDR3 has 15 amino acids. Germline V CDR1 and CDR2: GTSNPN, SVGIG (reference sequence). The CDR3 is CAWGQGRQASQKLFF. The CDR3 DNA is TGTGCCTGGGGGCAGGGGCGGCAGGCGAGCCAAAAACTGTTTTTT.

V is TRBV2 and J is TRBJ2-1; D remains unclear. The CDR3 has 14 amino acids. Trimming stripped 6 bases from V and 0 bases from J, with 9 bases between. Per the germline V gene, CDR1 is SNHLY and CDR2 is FYNNEI. The CDR3, as DNA: TGTGCCAGCAGACAGACGAACTCCTACAATGAGCAGTTCTTC. Residues: CASRQTNSYNEQFF.

V usage is TRBV29-1 and J usage is TRBJ2-7; D is possibly TRBD1 (6 bases). The V gene lost 4 bases and the J gene lost 2 bases, with 15 bases spanning the gap. The CDR3 runs to 14 residues. Germline V lookup: CDR1 SQVTM, CDR2 ANQGSEA. CDR3 coding DNA: TGCAGCGTTGGCCGGGACAATGGGGCCTACGAGCAGTACTTC. It codes for CSVGRDNGAYEQYF.

This clone was counted a single time. V and J are TRBV7-2 and TRBJ1-6; D may be TRBD1 (5 bases). The V end was cut by 5 bases, the J end by 10 bases, with 12 bases between. Germline assignment: CDR1 SGHTA and CDR2 FQGNSA. This CDR3 has 13 residues. The DNA of the CDR3 is TGTGCCAGCAGCCCCCAGGGTAGCTCACCCCTCCACTTT. The encoded protein is CASSPQGSSPLHF.

As regards this clone: Different DNA sequences within this sample yield the same CDR3. The J gene is TRBJ2-7, the V gene TRBV14; D gene uncertain. V was shortened by 1 base and J by 2 bases, with 9 bases between the two germline ends. Per the germline V gene, CDR1 is SGHDN and CDR2 is FVKESK. The CDR3 has 14 residues. CDR3 sequence (DNA): TGTGCCAGCAGCCAAGGCGGACGGACCTACGAGCAGTACTTC. Translated: CASSQGGRTYEQYF.

J is TRBJ2-5 and V is TRBV6-6; D ambiguous. V shed 6 bases and J shed 5 bases, with 16 bases lying between them. This CDR3 region has 14 residues. Germline V lookup: CDR1 MNHNY, CDR2 SVGAGI (reference sequence). CDR3: CASSPPGLGETQYF. CDR3 nucleotides: TGTGCCAGCAGCCCCCCCGGGCTGGGGGAGACCCAGTACTTC.

This clone was seen a few times. The chain links TRBV30 to TRBJ1-2; a possible D gene is TRBD1 (6 bases). Germline CDR1 is GTSNPN and CDR2 is SVGIG (reference sequence). The CDR3 runs to 13 residues. The V gene lost 8 bases and the J gene lost 4 bases, with 17 bases spanning the gap. In DNA, the CDR3 is TGTGCCAGTGCAACCGGGACAAGCTATGGCTACACCTTC. Residues: CASATGTSYGYTF.

The chain is built from TRBV18 and TRBJ1-5, with D possibly being TRBD1 (5 bases). The CDR3 has 15 residues. Germline V gene sequence: CDR1 KGHSH, CDR2 LQKENI. Trimming removed 3 bases at V and 0 bases at J, with 9 bases between. CDR3 DNA: TGTGCCAGCTCACCGACAGAATATAGCAATCAGCCCCAGCATTTT. It specifies CASSPTEYSNQPQHF.

The CDR3 region is CASSETGTNIGDTQYF. In DNA, the CDR3 is TGTGCCAGCAGTGAGACCGGGACCAATATAGGTGATACGCAGTATTTT. This chain joins TRBV6-1 and TRBJ2-3; D tentatively fits TRBD1 or TRBD2 (5 bases each). Between the trimmed V and J ends, which lost 3 bases and 6 bases, there was a span of 19 bases. The CDR3 covers 16 residues. Germline V gene data show CDR1 as MNHNS and CDR2 as SASEGT.

The V gene is TRBV2, the J gene TRBJ2-7; 9 bases fit TRBD1. Germline V gives CDR1 SNHLY, CDR2 FYNNEI. The CDR3 is made up of 15 amino acids. The V gene end was trimmed by 5 bases and the J gene end by 5 bases; junction bases not matched to a gene: 10. CDR3 bases: TGTGCCAGCAGTAGTCTCCGGGACAGGGTTAACGAGCAGTACTTC. It translates to CASSSLRDRVNEQYF.